The source of this T cell receptor beta chain is a study of technical replicates of blood from a handful of donors. Profiling relied on immunoSEQ multiplex PCR, and the TCRdb table lists in-frame clones only, not all of them. The repertoire holds just under 45,000 clones, with about 96% as singletons. The CDR3 sequence is 13 residues long. Germline CDR1 and CDR2: LGHNT and FRNRAP. Trimming took off 0 bases at V and 5 bases at J, with 5 bases between the two ends. The chain has TRBV12-5 and TRBJ1-5; D unresolved. The sample taken for sequencing was T cells isolated from PBMCs. This receptor was taken from a human donor in good health. The CDR3 sequence: CASGLVLDQPQHF. CDR3 bases: TGTGCTAGTGGTTTGGTACTAGATCAGCCCCAGCATTTT.